A selection of T cell receptor beta chains follows, all from one sample in a study of PD-L1 blockade in urothelial cancer. TCRdb's table, derived via immunoSEQ multiplex PCR, lists solely in-frame clones and lacks some. The sample consists of roughly 24,000 clones, 65% to 90% of them appearing once. The material was PBMCs, obtained around atezolizumab (anti-PD-L1) treatment. The receptors were sampled from a man aged 55-75 years with urothelial cancer. The CDR3 runs from the conserved cysteine through the conserved F or W. The order of the fields is J gene, clone size, V gene, D gene, CDR3 DNA, CDR3 protein. D genes are given only for firm matches. Not every row has a clone size; where given, it reads once, few, many or a size class.

j_call: TRBJ2-3; clone_size: -; v_call: TRBV11-2; d_call: TRBD2; cdr3_nt: TGTGCCAGCAGCTTAGGGTTGGGATCTAGCGGGGGAAGCACAGATACGCAGTATTTT; cdr3_aa: CASSLGLGSSGGSTDTQYF
j_call: TRBJ2-2; clone_size: -; v_call: TRBV9; d_call: -; cdr3_nt: TGTGCCAGCAGCCTACAACATGGAGAAACCGGGGAGCTGTTTTTT; cdr3_aa: CASSLQHGETGELFF
j_call: TRBJ2-5; clone_size: -; v_call: TRBV25-1; d_call: -; cdr3_nt: TGTGCCAGCAGTGTCGGGAGAATGGCCGAGACCCAGTACTTC; cdr3_aa: CASSVGRMAETQYF
j_call: TRBJ2-7; clone_size: few; v_call: TRBV19; d_call: -; cdr3_nt: TGTGCCAGTCAACACGAAGGGGGGGGGATCTACGAGCAGTACTTC; cdr3_aa: CASQHEGGGIYEQYF
j_call: TRBJ2-7; clone_size: -; v_call: TRBV30; d_call: TRBD2; cdr3_nt: TGTGCCTGTGTTACGGGACTAGCTGTGGCCGAGCAGTACTTC; cdr3_aa: CACVTGLAVAEQYF
j_call: TRBJ1-4; clone_size: -; v_call: TRBV2; d_call: -; cdr3_nt: TGTGCCAGCAGGAGGACAGATTCTGGGGAAAAACTGTTTTTT; cdr3_aa: CASRRTDSGEKLFF
j_call: TRBJ2-7; clone_size: -; v_call: TRBV19; d_call: TRBD1; cdr3_nt: TGTGCCAGTAGTATAGTTGGGACAGGGCCTTACGAGCAGTACTTC; cdr3_aa: CASSIVGTGPYEQYF
j_call: TRBJ2-5; clone_size: once; v_call: TRBV18; d_call: TRBD1; cdr3_nt: TGTGCCAGCTCACCACTGGTTCCGGGACAGGGAGAGACCCAGTACTTC; cdr3_aa: CASSPLVPGQGETQYF
j_call: TRBJ2-1; clone_size: -; v_call: TRBV29-1; d_call: -; cdr3_nt: TGCAGCGTCATGGTTGAGTACAATGAGCAGTTCTTC; cdr3_aa: CSVMVEYNEQFF
j_call: TRBJ2-7; clone_size: -; v_call: TRBV27; d_call: -; cdr3_nt: TGTGCCAGCAGTTTAGCAGCGGGGACAACCTACGAGCAGTACTTC; cdr3_aa: CASSLAAGTTYEQYF
j_call: TRBJ2-7; clone_size: -; v_call: TRBV11-2; d_call: -; cdr3_nt: TGTGCCAGCAGCTTACAACTCTACGAGCAGTACTTC; cdr3_aa: CASSLQLYEQYF
j_call: TRBJ1-1; clone_size: -; v_call: TRBV5-1; d_call: -; cdr3_nt: TGCGCCAGCAGCTTGGGGCACACTGAAGCTTTCTTT; cdr3_aa: CASSLGHTEAFF
j_call: TRBJ1-6; clone_size: -; v_call: TRBV5-1; d_call: TRBD1; cdr3_nt: TGCGCCAGCAGCTTGCCCTCGGGACAGTCGTCTAATTCACCCCTCCACTTT; cdr3_aa: CASSLPSGQSSNSPLHF
j_call: TRBJ1-2; clone_size: -; v_call: TRBV5-5; d_call: -; cdr3_nt: TGTGCCAGCAGCCTCGGACAAGACCCCTATGGCTACACCTTC; cdr3_aa: CASSLGQDPYGYTF
j_call: TRBJ1-6; clone_size: -; v_call: TRBV5-4; d_call: TRBD1; cdr3_nt: TGTGCCAGCAGCACGGACAGGGGAATATCACCCCTCCACTTT; cdr3_aa: CASSTDRGISPLHF
j_call: TRBJ1-2; clone_size: -; v_call: TRBV12-5; d_call: TRBD1; cdr3_nt: TGTGCTAGTGGTTTTAGAACCGGGACAGGCAACTATGGCTACACCTTC; cdr3_aa: CASGFRTGTGNYGYTF
j_call: TRBJ2-3; clone_size: -; v_call: TRBV10-1; d_call: TRBD2; cdr3_nt: TGCGCCAGCAGTGAGGGTAGCGGGAGAGGCTCAGATACGCAGTATTTT; cdr3_aa: CASSEGSGRGSDTQYF
j_call: TRBJ2-2; clone_size: -; v_call: TRBV10-3; d_call: TRBD2; cdr3_nt: TGTGCCATCAGTGCTACCACCGGGACTAGCGGGGCCATCACCGGGGAGCTGTTTTTT; cdr3_aa: CAISATTGTSGAITGELFF
j_call: TRBJ1-1; clone_size: once; v_call: TRBV5-1; d_call: -; cdr3_nt: TGCGCCAGCAGCCCCCGGACTTTGGACACTGAAGCTTTCTTT; cdr3_aa: CASSPRTLDTEAFF
j_call: TRBJ2-7; clone_size: -; v_call: TRBV19; d_call: TRBD1; cdr3_nt: TGTGCCAGTAGTACGGGGACAGGGGGCTACGAGCAGTACTTC; cdr3_aa: CASSTGTGGYEQYF
j_call: TRBJ2-1; clone_size: -; v_call: TRBV2; d_call: TRBD2; cdr3_nt: TGTGCCACCACCTTCGGGACTAGCGGGAGCAATGAGCAGTTCTTC; cdr3_aa: CATTFGTSGSNEQFF
j_call: TRBJ1-1; clone_size: few; v_call: TRBV6-6; d_call: -; cdr3_nt: TGTGCCAGCAGTTTTGGACAGACGAACACTGAAGCTTTCTTT; cdr3_aa: CASSFGQTNTEAFF
j_call: TRBJ2-2; clone_size: few; v_call: TRBV10-1; d_call: -; cdr3_nt: TGCGCCAGCAGCGCCACAGATTTCGGGGAGCTGTTTTTT; cdr3_aa: CASSATDFGELFF
j_call: TRBJ2-5; clone_size: -; v_call: TRBV5-1; d_call: -; cdr3_nt: TGCGCCAGCAGTCTTAAAACAGGGGAGGCGGGTCGGGAGACCCAGTACTTC; cdr3_aa: CASSLKTGEAGRETQYF
j_call: TRBJ2-4; clone_size: -; v_call: TRBV7-2; d_call: -; cdr3_nt: TGTGCCAGCAGCCTAGGGTTTTCGGGAAACATTCAGTACTTC; cdr3_aa: CASSLGFSGNIQYF
j_call: TRBJ1-1; clone_size: -; v_call: TRBV21-1; d_call: -; cdr3_nt: TGTGCCAGCAGCAAAGGCTGGCGGACAGCTATGAACACTGAAGCTTTCTTT; cdr3_aa: CASSKGWRTAMNTEAFF
j_call: TRBJ1-6; clone_size: few; v_call: TRBV2; d_call: -; cdr3_nt: TGTGCCAGCAGGCGACAGGACCCCTATAATTCACCCCTCCACTTT; cdr3_aa: CASRRQDPYNSPLHF
j_call: TRBJ1-2; clone_size: -; v_call: TRBV9; d_call: -; cdr3_nt: TGTGCCAGCAGCGCGGCGGGCAGGGGCAACTATGGCTACACCTTC; cdr3_aa: CASSAAGRGNYGYTF
j_call: TRBJ1-3; clone_size: -; v_call: TRBV10-3; d_call: TRBD1; cdr3_nt: TGTGCCATCAGTGAGTCGCAGGGGGCACTTGGGGGAAACACCATATATTTT; cdr3_aa: CAISESQGALGGNTIYF
j_call: TRBJ2-4; clone_size: -; v_call: TRBV18; d_call: -; cdr3_nt: TGTGCCAGCTCACGGACGGGGGGCGCTGACATTCAGTACTTC; cdr3_aa: CASSRTGGADIQYF
j_call: TRBJ2-7; clone_size: -; v_call: TRBV6-5; d_call: TRBD2; cdr3_nt: TGTGCCAGCAGTCTCTCTAGCGGGGGGGCTTACGAGCAGTACTTC; cdr3_aa: CASSLSSGGAYEQYF
j_call: TRBJ1-2; clone_size: -; v_call: TRBV11-1; d_call: -; cdr3_nt: TGTGCCAGCAGCCGACTACGACAGGCGAACTATGGCTACACCTTC; cdr3_aa: CASSRLRQANYGYTF
j_call: TRBJ2-6; clone_size: -; v_call: TRBV6-1; d_call: -; cdr3_nt: TGTGCCAGCAGAGCAGGCAACTCTGGGGCCAACGTCCTGACTTTC; cdr3_aa: CASRAGNSGANVLTF
j_call: TRBJ2-3; clone_size: few; v_call: TRBV25-1; d_call: -; cdr3_nt: TGTGCCAGCAGTGGGGGGGTGGATACGCAGTATTTT; cdr3_aa: CASSGGVDTQYF
j_call: TRBJ2-7; clone_size: -; v_call: TRBV12-5; d_call: TRBD2; cdr3_nt: TGTGCTAGTGGTTTGGGCTCACGGGAGGGGACTACGCAGCAGTACTTC; cdr3_aa: CASGLGSREGTTQQYF
j_call: TRBJ1-5; clone_size: -; v_call: TRBV19; d_call: -; cdr3_nt: TGTGCCAGTAGTATAGCGAGCGGGGTTCAGCCCCAGCATTTT; cdr3_aa: CASSIASGVQPQHF
j_call: TRBJ2-5; clone_size: -; v_call: TRBV2; d_call: TRBD1; cdr3_nt: TGTGCCAGCAGAACGACAGGGGAAAGAGAGACCCAGTACTTC; cdr3_aa: CASRTTGERETQYF
j_call: TRBJ1-3; clone_size: -; v_call: TRBV19; d_call: -; cdr3_nt: TGTGCCAGTAGTATTGAACCGGGCACCATATATTTT; cdr3_aa: CASSIEPGTIYF
j_call: TRBJ2-2; clone_size: -; v_call: TRBV5-4; d_call: -; cdr3_nt: TGTGCCAGCGCGCTCGGGGGGGAGCTGTTTTTT; cdr3_aa: CASALGGELFF
j_call: TRBJ1-3; clone_size: -; v_call: TRBV10-3; d_call: -; cdr3_nt: TGTGCCGCGGTTCGCGGCCCTGGAAACACCATATATTTT; cdr3_aa: CAAVRGPGNTIYF
j_call: TRBJ2-1; clone_size: few; v_call: TRBV18; d_call: -; cdr3_nt: TGTGCCAGCTCGCAAGACAGTAGCGGAGCGTACAATGAGCAGTTCTTC; cdr3_aa: CASSQDSSGAYNEQFF
j_call: TRBJ2-1; clone_size: -; v_call: TRBV7-6; d_call: TRBD2; cdr3_nt: TGTGCCAGCAGCTTAGCCCCGGGGGGTTACAATGAGCAGTTCTTC; cdr3_aa: CASSLAPGGYNEQFF
j_call: TRBJ1-3; clone_size: -; v_call: TRBV5-6; d_call: -; cdr3_nt: TGTGCCAGCAGCCAACAGGCTCCCGGAAACACCATATATTTT; cdr3_aa: CASSQQAPGNTIYF
j_call: TRBJ2-2; clone_size: -; v_call: TRBV5-1; d_call: TRBD1; cdr3_nt: TGCGCCAGCAGCCTGTACAGGGGTGGCGGGGAGCTGTTTTTT; cdr3_aa: CASSLYRGGGELFF
j_call: TRBJ2-7; clone_size: -; v_call: TRBV6-5; d_call: -; cdr3_nt: TGTGCCAGCACCTCGACTACAGGGCCCTACGAGCAGTACTTC; cdr3_aa: CASTSTTGPYEQYF
j_call: TRBJ2-7; clone_size: -; v_call: TRBV6-5; d_call: TRBD1; cdr3_nt: TGTGCCAGCAGTTACGCAACAGGGGACACGGAGTACTTC; cdr3_aa: CASSYATGDTEYF